A selection of T cell receptor beta chains follows, all from one sample in a study of shared clonotypes between healthy human individuals. This table comes from immunoSEQ multiplex PCR, and its TCRdb copy is limited to in-frame clones, with some not included. The table records roughly 1,000,000 clones, around 78% of them present only once. The sample comprised memory CD4+ T cells from PBMCs. All receptors derive from a man aged 18 to 30 in good health. Some clones in this sample may be carry-over from other donors' samples. The CDR3 runs from the conserved cysteine through the conserved F or W. Each record gives: D gene, V gene, clone size, J gene, CDR3 protein, CDR3 DNA. A D gene is named only where the DNA matches it firmly. Size tells how often a clone was seen (once, few, many) or the class of an expanded clone, and some rows leave it out.

d_gene: TRBD1
v_gene: TRBV28
abundance: -
j_gene: TRBJ1-4
CDR3aa: CASSSGGAANEKLFF
CDR3nt: TGTGCCAGCAGTTCAGGGGGAGCTGCTAATGAAAAACTGTTTTTT

d_gene: -
v_gene: TRBV2
abundance: -
j_gene: TRBJ2-4
CDR3aa: CASNTVAKNIQYF
CDR3nt: TGTGCCAGCAATACCGTAGCCAAAAACATTCAGTACTTC

d_gene: TRBD2
v_gene: TRBV5-1
abundance: -
j_gene: TRBJ2-3
CDR3aa: CASSLTSGSWDTQYF
CDR3nt: TGCGCCAGCAGCCTGACTAGCGGGAGTTGGGATACGCAGTATTTT

d_gene: -
v_gene: TRBV6-5
abundance: -
j_gene: TRBJ1-2
CDR3aa: CASTRKGGGYTF
CDR3nt: TGTGCCAGCACCCGAAAAGGGGGTGGCTACACCTTC

d_gene: -
v_gene: TRBV7-2
abundance: -
j_gene: TRBJ2-3
CDR3aa: CASSPADTQYF
CDR3nt: TGTGCCAGCAGCCCCGCGGATACGCAGTATTTT

d_gene: -
v_gene: TRBV18
abundance: few
j_gene: TRBJ1-2
CDR3aa: CASSERGLEYTF
CDR3nt: TGTGCCAGCTCAGAGCGAGGACTGGAGTACACCTTC

d_gene: -
v_gene: TRBV9
abundance: -
j_gene: TRBJ2-3
CDR3aa: CASSVEGFGTDTQYF
CDR3nt: TGTGCCAGCAGCGTAGAGGGTTTTGGCACAGATACGCAGTATTTT

d_gene: TRBD2
v_gene: TRBV5-1
abundance: -
j_gene: TRBJ2-1
CDR3aa: CASSLRLAGNEQFF
CDR3nt: TGCGCCAGCAGCTTGCGACTAGCGGGGAATGAGCAGTTCTTC

d_gene: TRBD1
v_gene: TRBV7-3
abundance: -
j_gene: TRBJ1-2
CDR3aa: CASSPEQGSYGYTF
CDR3nt: TGTGCCAGCAGCCCCGAACAGGGGTCGTACGGCTACACCTTC

d_gene: -
v_gene: TRBV4-1
abundance: -
j_gene: TRBJ2-7
CDR3aa: CASSQDPGRKEQYF
CDR3nt: TGCGCCAGCAGCCAAGATCCCGGCAGGAAAGAGCAGTACTTC

d_gene: -
v_gene: TRBV28
abundance: -
j_gene: TRBJ1-4
CDR3aa: CASSFWADDEKLFF
CDR3nt: TGTGCCAGCAGTTTTTGGGCAGATGATGAAAAACTGTTTTTT

d_gene: TRBD2
v_gene: TRBV28
abundance: -
j_gene: TRBJ2-2
CDR3aa: CATQTPLGRLAGGGTGELFF
CDR3nt: TGTGCCACCCAGACCCCATTGGGTAGACTAGCGGGAGGTGGCACCGGGGAGCTGTTTTTT

d_gene: TRBD2
v_gene: TRBV4-2
abundance: -
j_gene: TRBJ2-3
CDR3aa: CASSPYPLGTSGQSGLWDTQYF
CDR3nt: TGTGCCAGCAGCCCGTACCCCCTAGGGACTAGCGGCCAAAGCGGACTGTGGGATACGCAGTATTTT

d_gene: TRBD1
v_gene: TRBV29-1
abundance: once
j_gene: TRBJ2-3
CDR3aa: CSVDRGGTDTQYF
CDR3nt: TGCAGCGTAGACAGGGGCGGCACAGATACGCAGTATTTT

d_gene: -
v_gene: TRBV11-2
abundance: -
j_gene: TRBJ2-7
CDR3aa: CASSPRGGVNPYEQYF
CDR3nt: TGTGCCAGCAGCCCAAGGGGGGGGGTCAATCCCTACGAGCAGTACTTC

d_gene: -
v_gene: TRBV7-8
abundance: -
j_gene: TRBJ2-1
CDR3aa: CASSLIRANEQFF
CDR3nt: TGTGCCAGCAGCTTAATCAGGGCCAATGAGCAGTTCTTC

d_gene: -
v_gene: TRBV10-3
abundance: -
j_gene: TRBJ2-1
CDR3aa: CATSFRGDSYNEQFF
CDR3nt: TGTGCCACAAGCTTTCGCGGCGACTCCTACAATGAGCAGTTCTTC

d_gene: -
v_gene: TRBV18
abundance: -
j_gene: TRBJ2-1
CDR3aa: CASSPRRYNEQFF
CDR3nt: TGTGCCAGCTCGCCGAGAAGGTACAATGAGCAGTTCTTC

d_gene: -
v_gene: TRBV5-1
abundance: -
j_gene: TRBJ2-6
CDR3aa: CASSLDVDSGANVLTF
CDR3nt: TGCGCCAGCAGCTTGGATGTGGACTCTGGGGCCAACGTCCTGACTTTC

d_gene: -
v_gene: TRBV7-2
abundance: -
j_gene: TRBJ1-4
CDR3aa: CASSLRASTNEKLFF
CDR3nt: TGTGCCAGCAGCTTACGGGCATCAACTAATGAAAAACTGTTTTTT

d_gene: -
v_gene: TRBV7-9
abundance: -
j_gene: TRBJ2-5
CDR3aa: CASSLQGHQETQYF
CDR3nt: TGTGCCAGCAGCTTACAGGGGCATCAAGAGACCCAGTACTTC

d_gene: -
v_gene: TRBV29-1
abundance: few
j_gene: TRBJ2-5
CDR3aa: CSAARQQETQYF
CDR3nt: TGCAGCGCCGCCCGACAGCAGGAGACCCAGTACTTC

d_gene: TRBD1
v_gene: TRBV18
abundance: -
j_gene: TRBJ2-7
CDR3aa: CASSPATGGDEQYF
CDR3nt: TGTGCCAGCTCACCAGCGACAGGGGGGGACGAGCAGTACTTC

d_gene: TRBD2
v_gene: TRBV5-4
abundance: -
j_gene: TRBJ2-7
CDR3aa: CASSLPGLSLYEQYF
CDR3nt: TGTGCCAGCAGCCTCCCGGGACTAAGCCTCTACGAGCAGTACTTC

d_gene: TRBD2
v_gene: TRBV5-1
abundance: -
j_gene: TRBJ2-7
CDR3aa: CASSPLSGSRGEQYF
CDR3nt: TGCGCCAGCAGCCCGCTTAGCGGGAGCCGCGGCGAGCAGTACTTC

d_gene: -
v_gene: TRBV5-6
abundance: -
j_gene: TRBJ1-3
CDR3aa: CASSLGGHSGNTIYF
CDR3nt: TGTGCCAGCAGCTTGGGGGGTCACTCTGGAAACACCATATATTTT

d_gene: TRBD2
v_gene: TRBV9
abundance: -
j_gene: TRBJ2-1
CDR3aa: CASSTTPGGEQFF
CDR3nt: TGTGCCAGCAGCACCACACCGGGGGGAGAGCAGTTCTTC

d_gene: TRBD2
v_gene: TRBV5-4
abundance: many
j_gene: TRBJ2-2
CDR3aa: CASSLLGGPGELFF
CDR3nt: TGTGCCAGCAGCTTGCTGGGAGGGCCCGGGGAGCTGTTTTTT

d_gene: -
v_gene: TRBV28
abundance: -
j_gene: TRBJ2-1
CDR3aa: CASSRSGPRLGSYNEQFF
CDR3nt: TGTGCCAGCAGTCGCTCCGGGCCTCGTTTGGGGTCCTACAATGAGCAGTTCTTC

d_gene: TRBD2
v_gene: TRBV5-1
abundance: -
j_gene: TRBJ2-1
CDR3aa: CASSLSRLAAEQFF
CDR3nt: TGCGCCAGCAGCTTGTCTAGACTAGCGGCCGAGCAGTTCTTC

d_gene: -
v_gene: TRBV10-1
abundance: -
j_gene: TRBJ2-7
CDR3aa: CASSVISYEQYF
CDR3nt: TGCGCCAGCAGTGTTATTTCCTACGAGCAGTACTTC

d_gene: -
v_gene: TRBV6-5
abundance: -
j_gene: TRBJ2-2
CDR3aa: CASSYSGFGNTGELFF
CDR3nt: TGTGCCAGCAGTTACTCAGGGTTCGGGAACACCGGGGAGCTGTTTTTT

d_gene: TRBD1
v_gene: TRBV2
abundance: -
j_gene: TRBJ1-2
CDR3aa: CASSQDRNGYTF
CDR3nt: TGTGCCAGCAGCCAGGACAGGAATGGCTACACCTTC